This T cell receptor beta chain originates from a study of blood T cell repertoires in COVID-19. The wider study: The United States, Italy and Spain were the sources of the acute and convalescent COVID-19 samples. The cDNA or gDNA used as material had been derived from T cells, B-cell-depleted T cells, or PBMCs.

Per the original data handling: Estimation of nucleated cell counts was performed using reference gene primer amplification. Libraries were prepared by immunoSEQ multiplex PCR; TCRdb keeps only in-frame clonotypes and omits some of them. That table is the source of V, J and clone size, and D and trimming were worked out from the DNA. The sample contains 200,000 to 300,000 clones, about 90% of which appear only once. The CDR3 has 15 residues. In germline, CDR1 is SGHRS, CDR2 YFSETQ. V gave up 3 bases and J gave up 9 bases; unmatched junction bases: 9. What was sequenced was peripheral blood. The genes are TRBV5-1 and TRBJ2-1, with 10 bases identical to TRBD2. This receptor was taken from a middle-aged woman with acute or convalescent COVID-19. CDR3 sequence (DNA): TGCGCCAGCAGCTGGGCGGAGCGGGGGGGCCTTGAGCAGTTCTTC. Translation gives CASSWAERGGLEQFF.